This TCR beta chain was found in a study of Tregs in tolerant kidney transplant recipients. Overall study context: Related graft donors supplied nonmyeloablative bone marrow transplants, and mixed chimerism was transient.

On this clone itself: Its antigen is not known.

TCRdb's copy holds only in-frame clones and misses some; the assay was immunoSEQ multiplex PCR. Here the sample spans fewer than 80,000 clones, around 98% being singletons. The trim removed 7 bases at V and 7 bases at J, leaving 11 bases unmatched. The CDR3 consists of 14 residues. Germline lookup yields CDR1 SGHVS and CDR2 FQNEAQ. Study-wide results and caveats: Tregs expanded with activated donor B cells seemed most donor-specific.

The chain joins TRBV7-8 to TRBJ1-2, with 8 nucleotides matching TRBD1. The sample was Tregs from blood, taken before the transplant. The receptor's source is a human donor who received a combined kidney and bone marrow transplant. CDR3: CASTGGQGAVGYTF. CDR3 bases: TGTGCCAGCACCGGAGGGCAGGGGGCAGTTGGCTACACCTTC.